Each of the 20 T cell receptor beta chains below was sequenced from the same sample in a study of blood T cell repertoires in COVID-19. TCRdb keeps only in-frame clones here, not all; method: immunoSEQ multiplex PCR. The data contain under 150,000 clones, 88% of them singletons. Sequencing was carried out using PBMCs or T cells enriched from blood (not recorded which). Source of these receptors: a woman in her 30s with acute COVID-19.

This chain uses TRBV3-1 (or the pseudogene TRBV3-2) with TRBJ1-2, with D tentatively TRBD1 (6 bases). Germline V gives CDR1 LGHDT, CDR2 YNNKEL (reference sequence). The V end lost 5 bases, the J end lost 5 bases, and 15 bases lay between the germline ends. The CDR3 contains 14 residues. The DNA of the CDR3 is TGTGCCAGCAGCACCTGGACAGATGGATATGGCTACACCTTC. It yields the protein CASSTWTDGYGYTF.

The CDR3 bases are TGTGCCATTGGACAGGGACTGGGTCAGCCCCAGCATTTT. Protein sequence: CAIGQGLGQPQHF. The chain links TRBV19 to TRBJ1-5; 8 nucleotides agree with TRBD1. In germline, CDR1 is LNHDA, CDR2 SQIVND (reference sequence). This CDR3 is 13 amino acids long. V dropped 10 bases and J dropped 6; count of bases not matched to a gene: 8.

The chain carries TRBV7-2 and TRBJ1-1; possible D gene TRBD1, 5 bases. This CDR3 region has 14 residues. Trimming took 1 base from V and 5 from J, leaving 11 bases between them. The V gene's germline CDR1 is SGHTA and CDR2 FQGNSA. The chain's CDR3 is CASSLVGGETEAFF. The CDR3 DNA reads TGTGCCAGCAGCTTAGTCGGGGGGGAGACTGAAGCTTTCTTT.

This clone was picked up one time. The V call is TRBV29-1, the J call TRBJ2-7, with D unclear. The germline V gene encodes CDR1 SQVTM and CDR2 ANQGSEA. The CDR3 sequence is 15 residues long. V lost 4 bases, J lost 0 bases, and 16 bases lay in between. This CDR3 is CSVVKEKEHSYEQYF. The CDR3 nucleotides are TGCAGCGTTGTAAAGGAGAAGGAACACTCCTACGAGCAGTACTTC.

The genes are TRBV10-1 and TRBJ2-1; 9 bases are shared with TRBD2. The CDR3 is 18 amino acids. The V gene's germline CDR1 is WNHNN and CDR2 SYGVQD (reference sequence). V shed 10 bases and J 7 bases; nucleotides not matched to a gene: 23. This CDR3 reads CATENLDLSGRQENEQFF. The CDR3 DNA follows: TGCGCCACCGAGAACTTAGATCTCAGCGGGAGGCAAGAGAATGAGCAGTTCTTC.

The genes are TRBV24-1 and TRBJ1-1; D is possibly TRBD1 (6 bases). Germline CDR1 KGHDR, CDR2 SFDVKD. This CDR3 comprises 14 residues. V lost 3 bases to trimming and J lost 4 bases, with 11 bases between them. The CDR3 DNA sequence: TGTGCCACCAGTGATGGACAGCTGAGCACTGAAGCTTTCTTT. Its protein product is CATSDGQLSTEAFF.

This chain connects TRBV30 to TRBJ1-3; a possible D gene is TRBD1 (5 bases). Germline-derived CDR1 and CDR2 are GTSNPN and SVGIG (reference sequence). This CDR3 region has 14 residues. The V end lost 1 base, the J end lost 3 bases, and 10 bases lay between the germline ends. This chain's CDR3 is CAWSGMGLGNTIYF. The CDR3 DNA sequence: TGTGCCTGGAGTGGTATGGGACTTGGAAACACCATATATTTT.

This clone has a count of ten or more. The chain has TRBV18 and TRBJ2-5; D not resolved. Deletions cut 2 bases from V and 3 bases from J, with 7 bases between. The germline V gene has CDR1 KGHSH and CDR2 LQKENI. This CDR3 comprises 13 residues. The CDR3 loop reads CASSPGSKETQYF. CDR3 DNA sequence: TGTGCCAGCTCACCAGGTTCTAAAGAGACCCAGTACTTC.

The rearrangement uses TRBV5-1 and TRBJ1-4; 8 bases agree with TRBD1. Trimming cost V 4 bases and J 5 bases; bases outside gene matches: 7. Germline-derived CDR1 and CDR2 are SGHRS and YFSETQ. This CDR3 contains 15 residues. The CDR3 nucleotides read TGCGCCAGCAGCGATCCGAGGACAGGGAATGAAAAACTGTTTTTT. This encodes CASSDPRTGNEKLFF.

This chain uses TRBV28 with TRBJ1-1, with unresolved D. In germline, CDR1 is MDHEN, CDR2 SYDVKM. The CDR3 loop spans 17 amino acids. Trimming cost V 1 base and J 0 bases, with 15 bases left between them. The CDR3 DNA reads as TGTGCCAGCAGTTTATCATCGAGGGTCCGGGTGAACACTGAAGCTTTCTTT. It codes for CASSLSSRVRVNTEAFF.

V and J are TRBV5-1 and TRBJ2-1, with D possibly matching TRBD2 (7 bases). The CDR3 covers 15 residues. V was pared by 4 bases and J by 1 base, with 12 bases between. Germline V gene lookup returns CDR1 SGHRS and CDR2 YFSETQ. The CDR3 protein is CASSPEGGSYNEQFF. The CDR3 coding sequence is TGCGCCAGCAGCCCTGAGGGGGGGTCCTACAATGAGCAGTTCTTC.

This rearrangement joins TRBV13 to TRBJ2-1, with 12 bases aligning to TRBD2. V lost 4 bases and J lost 7; bases outside the gene matches: 2. This CDR3 region has 14 residues. Per the germline V gene, CDR1 is PRHDT and CDR2 is FYEKMQ (reference sequence). CDR3 in amino acids: CASSSLAGGNEQFF. CDR3 nucleotide sequence: TGTGCCAGCAGCTCCCTAGCGGGGGGGAATGAGCAGTTCTTC.

This chain uses TRBV24-1 with TRBJ2-1, with TRBD1 matching 7 bases. The CDR3 length is 14 residues. V shed 11 bases, J shed 9 bases, and the junction held 15 bases outside the gene matches. Germline CDR1 KGHDR, CDR2 SFDVKD. CDR3 in DNA: TGTGCCAAGCGTAGGGACAGCTACAGCTTTGAGCAGTTCTTC. It encodes CAKRRDSYSFEQFF.

This chain joins TRBV28 and TRBJ2-1, with TRBD1 matching over 9 bases. The CDR3 is 17 amino acids. CDR1 is MDHEN, CDR2 SYDVKM, per germline. The V segment lost 6 bases and the J segment 8 bases; nucleotides outside the gene matches: 17. The CDR3 nucleotides are TGTGCCAGCAGGACCAGAGGTAGGGACAGGGTAACCCATGAGCAGTTCTTC. It specifies CASRTRGRDRVTHEQFF. The full variable domain, rest sourced from reference TRBV28 and TRBJ2-1, is DVKVTQSSRYLVKRTGEKVFLECVQDMDHENMFWYRQDPGLGLRLIYFSYDVKMKEKGDIPEGYSVSREKKERFSLILESASTNQTSMYLCASRTRGRDRVTHEQFFGPGTRLTVL.

The chain joins TRBV6-2 or TRBV6-3 to TRBJ1-5, with 8 bases identical to TRBD1. This CDR3 is 14 amino acids long. Germline trimming cut 5 bases from V and 10 bases from J; bases unmatched to any gene: 10. Germline CDR1 and CDR2: MNHEY and SVGEGT. DNA for the CDR3: TGTGCCAGCAGTCGGACAGGGAGAATCAGCCCCCAGCATTTT. Its protein is CASSRTGRISPQHF.

The rearrangement uses TRBV2 and TRBJ2-2; 8 bases match TRBD1. Looked up from germline, CDR1 is SNHLY and CDR2 is FYNNEI. With V trimmed by 10 bases and J by 1 base, 11 bases remained unmatched. CDR3 size: 16 residues. The CDR3 spells CATSLQGGRNTGELFF. The DNA for the CDR3 is TGTGCCACCTCCCTACAGGGGGGACGGAACACCGGGGAGCTGTTTTTT.

This chain uses TRBV30 with TRBJ1-2; D is undetermined. V lost 7 bases, J lost 2 bases, and 11 bases lay in between. The CDR3 is 12 amino acids. From germline, CDR1 is GTSNPN and CDR2 SVGIG (reference sequence). The DNA of the CDR3 is TGTGCCTCCCGTACGGGGAACTATGGCTACACCTTC. Translated: CASRTGNYGYTF.

The rearrangement joins TRBV24-1 to TRBJ2-2; weak D call: TRBD2 (5 bases). CDR3 size: 15 residues. Germline-derived CDR1 and CDR2 are KGHDR and SFDVKD. Trimming left V 8 bases short and J 8 bases short, with 20 bases between. The CDR3 nucleotides read TGTGCCACCATGGCCCGATCCGGGATTAATGGGGAGCTGTTTTTT. This encodes CATMARSGINGELFF.

The chain employs TRBV29-1 and TRBJ2-3; 8 bases are a match to TRBD1. In germline, CDR1 is SQVTM, CDR2 ANQGSEA. The trim removed 7 bases at V and 1 base at J, leaving 7 bases unmatched. The CDR3 loop spans 14 amino acids. DNA of the CDR3: TGCAGCGCCCCACCGACAGGGGGCACAGATACGCAGTATTTT. This encodes CSAPPTGGTDTQYF.

V gene TRBV7-8 combines with J gene TRBJ2-1; 12 bases line up with TRBD2. Germline V gene sequence: CDR1 SGHVS, CDR2 FQNEAQ. The CDR3 is 14 residues long. The V segment lost 11 bases and the J segment 6 bases; nucleotides outside the gene matches: 8. CDR3 sequence (DNA): TGTGCCGGATCGACTAGCGGGAGAGTCAATGAGCAGTTCTTC. Its translation is CAGSTSGRVNEQFF.